A single sample gave rise to the 10 T cell receptor beta chains below, sequenced in a study of siplizumab effects on memory and regulatory T cells. The table came from immunoSEQ multiplex PCR; TCRdb's copy has only in-frame clones and leaves some out. The data contain roughly 100,000 clones, 93% of them singletons. Material: Tregs sorted from blood. These receptor sequences come from a human donor in good health.

The V call is TRBV6-4, the J call TRBJ2-3, with D possibly TRBD2 on 5 matching bases. Germline CDR1 is MRHNA and CDR2 is SNTAGT. The CDR3 loop spans 15 amino acids. Trimming removed 3 bases from V and 2 bases from J, with 12 bases in between. CDR3: CASSESAGLTDTQYF. CDR3 DNA: TGTGCCAGCAGTGAGTCTGCGGGCCTCACAGATACGCAGTATTTT.

The chain carries TRBV5-1 and TRBJ2-7; D may correspond to TRBD1 or TRBD2 (5 bases each). Germline V CDR1 and CDR2: SGHRS, YFSETQ. The ends were cut back, 5 bases at V and 2 bases at J, with 17 bases in the middle. This CDR3 is 15 amino acids long. CDR3 protein: CASRVGPGTTYEQYF. CDR3 nucleotides: TGCGCCAGCAGGGTGGGACCCGGGACCACCTACGAGCAGTACTTC.

The genes are TRBV4-3 and TRBJ2-1, with TRBD2 identical over 9 bases. Germline V gene sequence: CDR1 LGHNA, CDR2 YSLEER. This CDR3 has 16 residues. Trimming took 0 bases from V and 9 from J; bases not matched to a gene: 9. The CDR3 nucleotides read TGCGCCAGCAGCCAAGATAGGTTAGCGGGAGCCTTTGAGCAGTTCTTC. This codes for CASSQDRLAGAFEQFF.

The chain joins TRBV19 to TRBJ2-2; D uncertain. Trimming removed 4 bases from V and 1 base from J, with 1 base in between. CDR1 and CDR2 from the germline V gene are LNHDA and SQIVND (reference sequence). CDR3 length: 12 residues. CDR3 residues: CASSRNTGELFF. The CDR3 nucleotides read TGTGCCAGTAGTAGGAACACCGGGGAGCTGTTTTTT. The full variable domain, its missing parts supplied by reference TRBV19 and TRBJ2-2, is DGGITQSPKYLFRKEGQNVTLSCEQNLNHDAMYWYRQDPGQGLRLIYYSQIVNDFQKGDIAEGYSVSREKKESFPLTVTSAQKNPTAFYLCASSRNTGELFFGEGSRLTVL.

The CDR3 loop reads CASSFQQGIGEQFF. The CDR3 nucleotides read TGTGCCAGCAGCTTCCAACAGGGAATCGGTGAGCAGTTCTTC. The gene calls are TRBV11-1 and TRBJ2-1; a weak D match, TRBD1 (6 bases). The CDR3 length is 14 residues. From germline, CDR1 is SGHAT and CDR2 FQDESV (reference sequence). V lost 3 bases, J lost 9 bases, and 15 bases lay in between.

The chain couples TRBV15 to TRBJ1-1, with unresolved D. Per the germline V gene, CDR1 is LNHNV and CDR2 is YYDKDF (reference sequence). V was shortened by 0 bases and J by 1 base, with 15 bases between the two germline ends. This CDR3 has 17 amino acids. This CDR3 reads CATSRDPALLRNTEAFF. The CDR3 bases are TGTGCCACCAGCAGAGATCCGGCCCTCTTGAGGAACACTGAAGCTTTCTTT. Based on the CDR3 plus reference TRBV15 and TRBJ1-1, the full variable domain is DAMVIQNPRYQVTQFGKPVTLSCSQTLNHNVMYWYQQKSSQAPKLLFHYYDKDFNNEADTPDNFQSRRPNTSFCFLDIRSPGLGDTAMYLCATSRDPALLRNTEAFFGQGTRLTVV.

The chain carries TRBV10-3 and TRBJ1-5; D unresolved. CDR3 size: 12 residues. V was clipped by 10 bases and J by 5 bases, with 12 bases between them. Germline loops: CDR1 ENHRY, CDR2 SYGVKD. CDR3 sequence reads: CATRKPDQPQHF. The CDR3 bases are TGTGCCACGAGAAAACCCGATCAGCCCCAGCATTTT.

The V call is TRBV29-1, the J call TRBJ2-2; D unresolved. Trimming removed 4 bases at V and 6 bases at J, with 6 bases between. This CDR3 contains 11 residues. Germline CDR1 reads SQVTM; CDR2 reads ANQGSEA. The CDR3 is CSVGNPGELFF. The DNA for the CDR3 is TGCAGCGTTGGAAATCCCGGGGAGCTGTTTTTT.

The chain recombines TRBV5-1 with TRBJ2-7, with D possibly being TRBD2 (5 bases). Per the germline V gene, CDR1 is SGHRS and CDR2 is YFSETQ. The CDR3 contains 13 residues. The V end was cut by 0 bases, the J end by 7 bases, with 11 bases between. The CDR3 here is CASSLVVGGEQYF. Here the CDR3 DNA reads TGCGCCAGCAGCTTGGTGGTTGGCGGGGAGCAGTACTTC.

The rearrangement links TRBV6-6 to TRBJ1-2; 7 nucleotides agree with TRBD1. Germline loops: CDR1 MNHNY, CDR2 SVGAGI (reference sequence). Trimming cost V 5 bases and J 8 bases; bases outside gene matches: 5. CDR3 size: 12 residues. CDR3: CASSRTGEGYTF. The CDR3 DNA sequence: TGTGCCAGCAGTAGAACAGGGGAAGGCTACACCTTC.